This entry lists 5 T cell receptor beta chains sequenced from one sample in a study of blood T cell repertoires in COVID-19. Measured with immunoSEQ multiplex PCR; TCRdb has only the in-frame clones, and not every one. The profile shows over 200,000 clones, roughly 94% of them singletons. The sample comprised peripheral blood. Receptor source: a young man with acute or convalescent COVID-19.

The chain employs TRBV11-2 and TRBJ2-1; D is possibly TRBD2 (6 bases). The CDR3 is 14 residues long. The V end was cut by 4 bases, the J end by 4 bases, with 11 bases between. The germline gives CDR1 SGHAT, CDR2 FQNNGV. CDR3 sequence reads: CASSSARGYNEQFF. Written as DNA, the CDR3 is TGTGCCAGCAGCTCCGCTCGGGGGTACAATGAGCAGTTCTTC.

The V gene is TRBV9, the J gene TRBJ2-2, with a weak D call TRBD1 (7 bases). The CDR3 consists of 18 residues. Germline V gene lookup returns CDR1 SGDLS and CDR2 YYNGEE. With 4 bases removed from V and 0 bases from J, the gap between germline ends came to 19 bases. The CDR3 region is CASSINPGGWTNTGELFF. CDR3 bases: TGTGCCAGCAGCATAAACCCAGGGGGGTGGACGAACACCGGGGAGCTGTTTTTT.

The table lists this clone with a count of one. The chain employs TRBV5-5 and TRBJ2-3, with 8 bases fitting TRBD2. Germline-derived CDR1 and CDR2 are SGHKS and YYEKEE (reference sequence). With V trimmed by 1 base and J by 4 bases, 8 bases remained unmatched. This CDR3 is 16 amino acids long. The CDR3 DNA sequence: TGTGCCAGCAGCTTGCCAGGAGCGGGGGTCGCAGATACGCAGTATTTT. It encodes CASSLPGAGVADTQYF. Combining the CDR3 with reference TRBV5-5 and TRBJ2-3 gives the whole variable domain DAGVTQSPTHLIKTRGQQVTLRCSPISGHKSVSWYQQVLGQGPQFIFQYYEKEERGRGNFPDRFSARQFPNYSSELNVNALLLGDSALYLCASSLPGAGVADTQYFGPGTRLTVL.

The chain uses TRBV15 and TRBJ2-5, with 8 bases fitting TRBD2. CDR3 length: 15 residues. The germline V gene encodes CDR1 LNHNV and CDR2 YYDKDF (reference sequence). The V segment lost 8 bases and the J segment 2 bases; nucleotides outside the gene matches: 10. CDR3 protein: CATGRGVLVQETQYF. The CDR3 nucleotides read TGTGCCACCGGGCGGGGGGTTCTCGTTCAAGAGACCCAGTACTTC.

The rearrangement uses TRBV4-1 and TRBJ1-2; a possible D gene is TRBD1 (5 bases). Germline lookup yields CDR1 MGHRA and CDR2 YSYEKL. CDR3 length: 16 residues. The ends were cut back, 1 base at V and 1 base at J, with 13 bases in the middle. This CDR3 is CASSQGRGDRNYGYTF. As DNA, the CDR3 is TGCGCCAGCAGCCAAGGGAGGGGTGACCGTAACTATGGCTACACCTTC.